A selection of T cell receptor beta chains follows, all from one sample in a study of vaccination effects on CD4 cells after COVID-19. Profiled with immunoSEQ multiplex PCR; TCRdb holds only in-frame clones, not every one. Altogether approximately 30,000 clones are present, about 66% being singletons, with the ten largest covering nearly 9%. No antigen has been assigned to these receptors. Sample: CD4+ T cells from PBMCs cultured with SARS-CoV-2 spike peptides, taken after COVID-19 vaccination. The receptors were sampled from a human donor who received a COVID-19 vaccine. Each CDR3 is given with its conserved first and last residue. A D gene is named only where the DNA matches it firmly. Clone size, where shown, is once, few, many, or a class for clones that have expanded.

D gene: TRBD1
J gene: TRBJ1-1
clone size: few
V gene: TRBV29-1
CDR3 protein: CSPTGDGGTEAFF
CDR3 DNA: TGCAGCCCCACAGGGGACGGTGGCACTGAAGCTTTCTTT

D gene: -
J gene: TRBJ1-1
clone size: -
V gene: TRBV18
CDR3 protein: CASRVAMNTEAFF
CDR3 DNA: TGTGCCAGCAGGGTAGCCATGAACACTGAAGCTTTCTTT

D gene: TRBD2
J gene: TRBJ2-5
clone size: -
V gene: TRBV9
CDR3 protein: CASSVRREAAETQYF
CDR3 DNA: TGTGCCAGCAGCGTTCGGCGGGAGGCGGCAGAGACCCAGTACTTC

D gene: -
J gene: TRBJ2-7
clone size: -
V gene: TRBV10-2
CDR3 protein: CASSEAISYEQYF
CDR3 DNA: TGCGCCAGCAGTGAGGCAATCTCCTACGAGCAGTACTTC

D gene: TRBD2
J gene: TRBJ2-5
clone size: -
V gene: TRBV24-1
CDR3 protein: CATAGASGGYGQETQYF
CDR3 DNA: TGTGCCACGGCGGGGGCTAGCGGGGGGTACGGTCAAGAGACCCAGTACTTC

D gene: -
J gene: TRBJ2-1
clone size: -
V gene: TRBV6-5
CDR3 protein: CASRGAEYGDNEQFF
CDR3 DNA: TGTGCCAGCAGAGGGGCAGAGTATGGCGACAATGAGCAGTTCTTC

D gene: TRBD1
J gene: TRBJ2-5
clone size: -
V gene: TRBV5-1
CDR3 protein: CASSFTGTGAGETQYF
CDR3 DNA: TGCGCCAGCAGCTTCACCGGGACAGGGGCTGGGGAGACCCAGTACTTC

D gene: TRBD1
J gene: TRBJ1-6
clone size: -
V gene: TRBV18
CDR3 protein: CASSPGTGDNSPLHF
CDR3 DNA: TGTGCCAGCTCACCCGGGACAGGGGATAATTCACCCCTCCACTTT

D gene: TRBD1
J gene: TRBJ1-2
clone size: -
V gene: TRBV27
CDR3 protein: CASSSQGGGYTF
CDR3 DNA: TGTGCCAGCAGTTCTCAGGGGGGGGGCTACACCTTC

D gene: TRBD1
J gene: TRBJ1-1
clone size: -
V gene: TRBV29-1
CDR3 protein: CSSNSGQGTEAFF
CDR3 DNA: TGCAGCTCCAACTCTGGACAGGGAACTGAAGCTTTCTTT

D gene: TRBD1
J gene: TRBJ1-1
clone size: -
V gene: TRBV7-2
CDR3 protein: CASRPPQGARTEAFF
CDR3 DNA: TGTGCCAGCAGACCTCCACAGGGGGCGAGGACTGAAGCTTTCTTT

D gene: -
J gene: TRBJ2-1
clone size: once
V gene: TRBV6-5
CDR3 protein: CASSSRDEQFF
CDR3 DNA: TGTGCCAGCAGTAGCAGGGATGAGCAGTTCTTC

D gene: TRBD2
J gene: TRBJ2-1
clone size: -
V gene: TRBV9
CDR3 protein: CASGYSGRISNEQFF
CDR3 DNA: TGTGCCAGCGGGTATAGCGGGAGGATATCCAATGAGCAGTTCTTC

D gene: -
J gene: TRBJ1-4
clone size: -
V gene: TRBV12-5
CDR3 protein: CASGSPRNQGEKLFF
CDR3 DNA: TGTGCTAGTGGTTCGCCCCGGAACCAGGGAGAAAAACTGTTTTTT

D gene: -
J gene: TRBJ1-5
clone size: -
V gene: TRBV3-1/TRBV3-2
CDR3 protein: CASSQDLSYQPQHF
CDR3 DNA: TGTGCCAGCAGCCAAGATCTTTCCTATCAGCCCCAGCATTTT

D gene: -
J gene: TRBJ2-7
clone size: many
V gene: TRBV6-5
CDR3 protein: CASSPSTGTSYEQYF
CDR3 DNA: TGTGCCAGCAGTCCATCTACAGGGACCTCCTACGAGCAGTACTTC

D gene: -
J gene: TRBJ1-6
clone size: -
V gene: TRBV5-5
CDR3 protein: CASSQRPNGGDSPLHF
CDR3 DNA: TGTGCCAGCAGTCAACGTCCAAATGGGGGGGATTCACCCCTCCACTTT

D gene: -
J gene: TRBJ2-7
clone size: -
V gene: TRBV2
CDR3 protein: CASSSPGDYEQYF
CDR3 DNA: TGTGCCAGCAGTAGTCCAGGGGACTACGAGCAGTACTTC

D gene: -
J gene: TRBJ1-4
clone size: -
V gene: TRBV10-2
CDR3 protein: CASSDSLGEKLFF
CDR3 DNA: TGCGCCAGCAGTGACAGTTTAGGTGAAAAACTGTTTTTT

D gene: -
J gene: TRBJ2-5
clone size: -
V gene: TRBV3-1/TRBV3-2
CDR3 protein: CASLLGGEETQYF
CDR3 DNA: TGTGCCAGCCTTTTAGGGGGGGAAGAGACCCAGTACTTC

D gene: TRBD1
J gene: TRBJ1-1
clone size: few
V gene: TRBV3-1/TRBV3-2
CDR3 protein: CASSQIGQGIAFF
CDR3 DNA: TGTGCCAGCAGCCAGATAGGACAGGGCATTGCTTTCTTT

D gene: -
J gene: TRBJ2-7
clone size: few
V gene: TRBV3-1/TRBV3-2
CDR3 protein: CASSQPSLGYEQYF
CDR3 DNA: TGTGCCAGCAGCCAGCCGTCCCTGGGCTACGAGCAGTACTTC

D gene: -
J gene: TRBJ2-2
clone size: -
V gene: TRBV24-1
CDR3 protein: CATSDLVRSTGELFF
CDR3 DNA: TGTGCCACCAGTGATTTGGTGAGATCCACCGGGGAGCTGTTTTTT

D gene: -
J gene: TRBJ2-5
clone size: -
V gene: TRBV7-2
CDR3 protein: CASSLASVVGETQYF
CDR3 DNA: TGTGCCAGCAGCTTAGCGTCGGTGGTGGGGGAGACCCAGTACTTC

D gene: -
J gene: TRBJ1-1
clone size: -
V gene: TRBV12-5
CDR3 protein: CASGFEAVNTEAFF
CDR3 DNA: TGTGCTAGTGGTTTTGAGGCTGTGAACACTGAAGCTTTCTTT

D gene: TRBD1
J gene: TRBJ1-1
clone size: -
V gene: TRBV10-3
CDR3 protein: CATTGQGNTEAFF
CDR3 DNA: TGTGCCACCACGGGACAGGGGAATACTGAAGCTTTCTTT

D gene: TRBD1
J gene: TRBJ1-2
clone size: few
V gene: TRBV19
CDR3 protein: CASSSRGRDGYTF
CDR3 DNA: TGTGCCAGTAGTAGCAGGGGGCGCGATGGCTACACCTTC

D gene: -
J gene: TRBJ2-7
clone size: -
V gene: TRBV5-6
CDR3 protein: CASSPRFGTENDEQYF
CDR3 DNA: TGTGCCAGCAGCCCTCGCTTCGGGACTGAGAACGACGAGCAGTACTTC

D gene: TRBD1
J gene: TRBJ2-7
clone size: -
V gene: TRBV11-2
CDR3 protein: CASSSNKGQGYEQYF
CDR3 DNA: TGTGCCAGCAGCTCAAATAAGGGACAGGGCTACGAGCAGTACTTC

D gene: TRBD1
J gene: TRBJ2-2
clone size: -
V gene: TRBV29-1
CDR3 protein: CSARAQGPTGELFF
CDR3 DNA: TGCAGCGCAAGGGCACAGGGGCCTACCGGGGAGCTGTTTTTT

D gene: -
J gene: TRBJ2-1
clone size: few
V gene: TRBV5-1
CDR3 protein: CASKSRYGGPQIHNEQFF
CDR3 DNA: TGCGCCAGCAAGTCTCGATATGGGGGACCTCAAATCCACAATGAGCAGTTCTTC

D gene: -
J gene: TRBJ1-1
clone size: few
V gene: TRBV29-1
CDR3 protein: CSVGEGFTEAFF
CDR3 DNA: TGCAGCGTTGGGGAGGGTTTCACTGAAGCTTTCTTT

D gene: -
J gene: TRBJ1-5
clone size: -
V gene: TRBV5-1
CDR3 protein: CASSEGPGQPQHF
CDR3 DNA: TGCGCCAGCAGCGAGGGCCCCGGGCAGCCCCAGCATTTT

D gene: TRBD1
J gene: TRBJ2-7
clone size: -
V gene: TRBV10-3
CDR3 protein: CAISGKPGQGLLEQYF
CDR3 DNA: TGTGCCATCAGTGGAAAACCGGGACAGGGGCTTCTCGAGCAGTACTTC

D gene: -
J gene: TRBJ2-1
clone size: -
V gene: TRBV2
CDR3 protein: CASSDRSPPYNEQFF
CDR3 DNA: TGTGCCAGCAGTGATAGATCCCCCCCCTACAATGAGCAGTTCTTC

D gene: TRBD1
J gene: TRBJ1-1
clone size: once
V gene: TRBV29-1
CDR3 protein: CSVALNRGLGDTEAFF
CDR3 DNA: TGCAGCGTCGCCCTTAACAGGGGGCTAGGGGACACTGAAGCTTTCTTT

D gene: -
J gene: TRBJ1-5
clone size: -
V gene: TRBV2
CDR3 protein: CASSEAGFLAVSNQPQHF
CDR3 DNA: TGTGCCAGCAGTGAAGCCGGATTTTTGGCGGTAAGCAATCAGCCCCAGCATTTT

D gene: -
J gene: TRBJ1-2
clone size: once
V gene: TRBV3-1/TRBV3-2
CDR3 protein: CASSQEGRRGGYTF
CDR3 DNA: TGTGCCAGCAGCCAAGAGGGACGGAGAGGTGGCTACACCTTC

D gene: -
J gene: TRBJ2-5
clone size: -
V gene: TRBV2
CDR3 protein: CASSRGAVTAQETQYF
CDR3 DNA: TGTGCCAGCAGCCGCGGAGCGGTTACGGCACAAGAGACCCAGTACTTC

D gene: -
J gene: TRBJ1-4
clone size: -
V gene: TRBV7-2
CDR3 protein: CASSLVSPATNEKLFF
CDR3 DNA: TGTGCCAGCAGCTTAGTTTCCCCTGCAACTAATGAAAAACTGTTTTTT

D gene: TRBD2
J gene: TRBJ2-1
clone size: few
V gene: TRBV27
CDR3 protein: CASSFRLAGVFEQFF
CDR3 DNA: TGTGCCAGCAGTTTCAGGCTAGCGGGGGTCTTTGAGCAGTTCTTC

D gene: -
J gene: TRBJ1-2
clone size: -
V gene: TRBV7-9
CDR3 protein: CASNGRRGGYTF
CDR3 DNA: TGTGCCAGCAACGGACGACGGGGAGGCTACACCTTC

D gene: TRBD2
J gene: TRBJ2-7
clone size: -
V gene: TRBV5-5
CDR3 protein: CASSPRLAGSSSYEQYF
CDR3 DNA: TGTGCCAGCAGCCCCCGACTAGCGGGTTCCAGCTCCTACGAGCAGTACTTC

D gene: -
J gene: TRBJ2-5
clone size: -
V gene: TRBV3-1/TRBV3-2
CDR3 protein: CASSQDPGEWETQYF
CDR3 DNA: TGTGCCAGCAGCCAAGATCCGGGGGAATGGGAGACCCAGTACTTC

D gene: TRBD1
J gene: TRBJ1-4
clone size: few
V gene: TRBV7-9
CDR3 protein: CASSSISSTGRLRSEKLFF
CDR3 DNA: TGTGCCAGCAGCTCCATATCCTCGACAGGGCGGTTGAGAAGTGAAAAACTGTTTTTT

D gene: TRBD2
J gene: TRBJ2-2
clone size: -
V gene: TRBV5-4
CDR3 protein: CASSLGTSVYTGELFF
CDR3 DNA: TGTGCCAGCAGCTTAGGGACTAGCGTTTACACCGGGGAGCTGTTTTTT

D gene: TRBD1
J gene: TRBJ1-6
clone size: -
V gene: TRBV6-5
CDR3 protein: CASKTGVNSPLHF
CDR3 DNA: TGTGCCAGCAAGACAGGGGTAAATTCACCCCTCCACTTT

D gene: -
J gene: TRBJ1-5
clone size: -
V gene: TRBV6-5
CDR3 protein: CASSRDLGGSQPQHF
CDR3 DNA: TGTGCCAGCAGTCGGGACCTCGGGGGAAGTCAGCCCCAGCATTTT

D gene: -
J gene: TRBJ1-2
clone size: -
V gene: TRBV3-1/TRBV3-2
CDR3 protein: CASSQGVRGSPYGYTF
CDR3 DNA: TGTGCCAGCAGCCAAGGGGTCCGAGGATCCCCCTATGGCTACACCTTC

D gene: -
J gene: TRBJ2-1
clone size: -
V gene: TRBV10-1
CDR3 protein: CAGGGSSYNEQFF
CDR3 DNA: TGCGCCGGGGGAGGAAGCTCCTACAATGAGCAGTTCTTC

D gene: -
J gene: TRBJ2-2
clone size: few
V gene: TRBV2
CDR3 protein: CASSELGQTGELFF
CDR3 DNA: TGTGCCAGCAGTGAGTTAGGACAAACCGGGGAGCTGTTTTTT

D gene: -
J gene: TRBJ1-4
clone size: -
V gene: TRBV30
CDR3 protein: CAWNPLLKDEKLFF
CDR3 DNA: TGTGCCTGGAACCCACTACTTAAGGATGAAAAACTGTTTTTT

D gene: TRBD1
J gene: TRBJ2-7
clone size: -
V gene: TRBV6-5
CDR3 protein: CASSYDRGAYEQYF
CDR3 DNA: TGTGCCAGCAGTTATGACAGGGGAGCCTACGAGCAGTACTTC